The table lists the clone carrying this TCR beta chain with many counts. Its target is unknown. Genomic DNA yielded TCR beta CDR3, amplified by two-round multiplex PCR. Primers were specific to each TRBV and TRBJ gene in first-round PCR. TCRdb independently ran MiXCR on the multiplex PCR reads; one entry per CDR3 protein. This sample has tens of thousands of distinct CDR3 sequences, with less than 35% found just once. V was clipped by 1 base and J by 3 bases, with 16 bases between them. The CDR3 has 16 residues. Germline assignment: CDR1 SGHTA and CDR2 FQGNSA. The sample originates from a study of prognosis after radiotherapy for stage I lung cancer. Study-wide background: Medically, all non-small cell lung cancer patients were deemed inoperable. Over 5 patients presented with squamous cell carcinoma, roughly twelve with adenocarcinoma. Findings of the study overall: A drop in unique TCR clone counts was seen after stereotactic body radiation therapy, median about 10,000 versus 6,900.

The TCR originated in a donor of 50 years or more with non-small cell lung cancer. The sample consisted of PBMCs, taken before or after stereotactic body radiation therapy (not recorded which). The gene calls are TRBV7-2 and TRBJ2-7; unclear D gene. The CDR3 DNA sequence: TGTGCCAGCAGCTTAGTTCATAGTGCGCCCTACTACGAGCAGTACTTC. Encoded protein: CASSLVHSAPYYEQYF.